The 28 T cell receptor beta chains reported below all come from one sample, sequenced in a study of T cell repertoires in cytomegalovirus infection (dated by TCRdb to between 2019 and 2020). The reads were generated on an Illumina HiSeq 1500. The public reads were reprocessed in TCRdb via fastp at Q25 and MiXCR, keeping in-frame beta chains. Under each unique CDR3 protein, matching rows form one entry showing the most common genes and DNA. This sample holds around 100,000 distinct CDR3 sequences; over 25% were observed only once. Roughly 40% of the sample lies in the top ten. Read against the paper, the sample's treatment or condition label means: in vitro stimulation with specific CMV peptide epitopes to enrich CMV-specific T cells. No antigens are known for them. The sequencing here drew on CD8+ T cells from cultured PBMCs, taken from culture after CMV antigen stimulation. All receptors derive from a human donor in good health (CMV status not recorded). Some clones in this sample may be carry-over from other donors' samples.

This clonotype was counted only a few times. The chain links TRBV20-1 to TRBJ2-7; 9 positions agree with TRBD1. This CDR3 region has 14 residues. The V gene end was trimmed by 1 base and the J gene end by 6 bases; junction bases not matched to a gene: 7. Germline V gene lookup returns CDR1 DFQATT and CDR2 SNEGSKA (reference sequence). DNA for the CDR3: TGCAGTGCTAGAGTGGGACAGGGAAAGAGCGAGCAGTACTTC. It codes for CSARVGQGKSEQYF.

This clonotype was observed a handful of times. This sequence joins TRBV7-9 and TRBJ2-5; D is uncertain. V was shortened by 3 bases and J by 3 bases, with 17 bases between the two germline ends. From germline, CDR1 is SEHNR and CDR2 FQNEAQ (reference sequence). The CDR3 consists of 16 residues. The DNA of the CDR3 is TGTGCCAGCAGCTTGTACATCTCACGCTACAAAGAGACCCAGTACTTC. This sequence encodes CASSLYISRYKETQYF.

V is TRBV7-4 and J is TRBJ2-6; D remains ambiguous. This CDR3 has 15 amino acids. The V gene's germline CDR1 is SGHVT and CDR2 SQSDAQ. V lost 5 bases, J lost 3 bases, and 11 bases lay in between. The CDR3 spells CASSVPPIGANVLTF. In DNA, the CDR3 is TGTGCCAGCAGCGTGCCCCCGATTGGGGCCAACGTCCTGACTTTC.

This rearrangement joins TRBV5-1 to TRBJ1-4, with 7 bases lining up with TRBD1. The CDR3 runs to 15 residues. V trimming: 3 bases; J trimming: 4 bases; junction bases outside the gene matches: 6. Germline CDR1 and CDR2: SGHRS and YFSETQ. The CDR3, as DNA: TGCGCCAGCAGCTCGGGGGACAGAATTAATGAAAAACTGTTTTTT. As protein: CASSSGDRINEKLFF.

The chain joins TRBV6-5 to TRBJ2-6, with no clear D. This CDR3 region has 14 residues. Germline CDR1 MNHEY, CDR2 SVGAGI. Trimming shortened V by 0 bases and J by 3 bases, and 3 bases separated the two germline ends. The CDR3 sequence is CASSYSNGANVLTF. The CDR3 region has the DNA TGTGCCAGCAGTTACTCCAATGGGGCCAACGTCCTGACTTTC.

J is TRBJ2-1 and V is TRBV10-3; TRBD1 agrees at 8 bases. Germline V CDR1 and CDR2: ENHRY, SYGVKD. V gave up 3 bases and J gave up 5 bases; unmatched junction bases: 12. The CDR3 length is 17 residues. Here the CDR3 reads CAISEVWGRGQHNEQFF. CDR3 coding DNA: TGTGCCATCAGTGAAGTTTGGGGCAGGGGGCAACACAATGAGCAGTTCTTC.

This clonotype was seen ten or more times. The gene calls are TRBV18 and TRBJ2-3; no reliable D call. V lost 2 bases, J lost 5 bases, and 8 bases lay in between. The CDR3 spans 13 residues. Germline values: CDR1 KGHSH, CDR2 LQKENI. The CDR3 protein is CASSPTNGDTQYF. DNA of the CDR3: TGTGCCAGCTCACCAACAAATGGAGATACGCAGTATTTT.

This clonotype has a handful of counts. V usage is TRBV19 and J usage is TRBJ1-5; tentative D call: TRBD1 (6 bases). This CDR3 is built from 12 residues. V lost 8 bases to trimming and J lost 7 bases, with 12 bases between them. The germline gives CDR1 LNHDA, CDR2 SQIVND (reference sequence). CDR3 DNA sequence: TGTGCCAGTGGCGCAGGGGAGCAGCCCCAGCATTTT. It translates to CASGAGEQPQHF.

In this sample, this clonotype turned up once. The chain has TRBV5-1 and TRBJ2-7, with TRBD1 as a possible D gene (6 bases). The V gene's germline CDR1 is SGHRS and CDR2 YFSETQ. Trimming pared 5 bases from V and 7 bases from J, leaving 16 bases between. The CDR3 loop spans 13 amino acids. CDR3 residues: CASRSGQGYEQYF. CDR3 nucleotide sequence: TGCGCCAGCAGGTCGGGACAAGGGTATGAGCAGTACTTC.

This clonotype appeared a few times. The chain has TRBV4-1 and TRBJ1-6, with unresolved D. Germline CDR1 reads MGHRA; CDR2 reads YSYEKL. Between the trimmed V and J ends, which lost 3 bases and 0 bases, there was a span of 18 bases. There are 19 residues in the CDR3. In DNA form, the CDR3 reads TGCGCCAGCAGCCAGGACGAGGGCAACCCGAACTCCTATAATTCACCCCTCCACTTT. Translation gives CASSQDEGNPNSYNSPLHF.

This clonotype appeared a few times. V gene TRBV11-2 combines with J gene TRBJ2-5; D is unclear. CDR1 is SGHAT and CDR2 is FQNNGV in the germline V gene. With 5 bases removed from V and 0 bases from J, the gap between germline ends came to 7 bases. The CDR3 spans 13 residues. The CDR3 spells CASSPTYQETQYF. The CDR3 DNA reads TGTGCCAGCAGCCCGACTTACCAAGAGACCCAGTACTTC.

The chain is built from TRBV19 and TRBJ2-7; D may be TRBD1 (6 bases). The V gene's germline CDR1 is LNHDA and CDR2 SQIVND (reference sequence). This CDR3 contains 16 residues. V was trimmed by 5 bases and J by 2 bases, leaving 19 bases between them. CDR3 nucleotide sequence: TGTGCCAGTAGTGGTTACTTTGGACAGAATGCCTACGAGCAGTACTTC. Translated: CASSGYFGQNAYEQYF. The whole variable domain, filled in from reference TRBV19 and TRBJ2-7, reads DGGITQSPKYLFRKEGQNVTLSCEQNLNHDAMYWYRQDPGQGLRLIYYSQIVNDFQKGDIAEGYSVSREKKESFPLTVTSAQKNPTAFYLCASSGYFGQNAYEQYFGPGTRLTVT.

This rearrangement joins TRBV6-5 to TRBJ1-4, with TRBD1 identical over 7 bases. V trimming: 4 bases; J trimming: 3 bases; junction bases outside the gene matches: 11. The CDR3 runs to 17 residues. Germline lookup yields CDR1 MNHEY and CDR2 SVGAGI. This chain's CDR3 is CASSSSSPTGPNEKLFF. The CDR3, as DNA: TGTGCCAGCAGTTCCTCATCGCCGACAGGGCCTAATGAAAAACTGTTTTTT.

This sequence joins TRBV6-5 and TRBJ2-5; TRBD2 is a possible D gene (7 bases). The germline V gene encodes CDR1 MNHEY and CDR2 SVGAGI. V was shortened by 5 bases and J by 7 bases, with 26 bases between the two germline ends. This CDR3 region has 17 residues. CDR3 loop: CASSLSSGGGRWGTQYF. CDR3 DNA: TGTGCCAGCAGTCTAAGCTCTGGCGGGGGCCGATGGGGGACCCAGTACTTC.

The CDR3 DNA follows: TGCGCCAGCAGTTCGCAGGGGGTAACGAACACTGAAGCTTTCTTT. Translating it yields CASSSQGVTNTEAFF. The chain employs TRBV5-1 and TRBJ1-1; TRBD1 aligns across 7 bases. This CDR3 is built from 15 residues. From germline, CDR1 is SGHRS and CDR2 YFSETQ. V lost 5 bases and J lost 1; bases outside the gene matches: 8.

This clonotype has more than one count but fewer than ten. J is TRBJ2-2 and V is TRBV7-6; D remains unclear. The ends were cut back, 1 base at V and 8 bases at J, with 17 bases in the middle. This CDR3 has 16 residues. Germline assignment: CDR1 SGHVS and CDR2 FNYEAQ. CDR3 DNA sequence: TGTGCCAGCAGCTTAGAACCGGTAGCCGTAGAAGGGGAGCTGTTTTTT. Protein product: CASSLEPVAVEGELFF.

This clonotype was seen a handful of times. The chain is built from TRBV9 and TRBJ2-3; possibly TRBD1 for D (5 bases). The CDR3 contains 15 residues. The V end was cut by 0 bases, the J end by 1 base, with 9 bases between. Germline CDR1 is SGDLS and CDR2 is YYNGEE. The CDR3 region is CASSVGGHGTDTQYF. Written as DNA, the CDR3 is TGTGCCAGCAGCGTAGGGGGCCATGGCACAGATACGCAGTATTTT.

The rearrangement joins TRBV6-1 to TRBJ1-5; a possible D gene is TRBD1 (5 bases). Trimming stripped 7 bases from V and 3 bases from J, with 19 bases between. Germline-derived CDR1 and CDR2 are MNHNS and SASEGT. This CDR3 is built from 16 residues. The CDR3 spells CASKFLADRDNQPQHF. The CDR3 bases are TGTGCCAGCAAGTTTTTAGCAGACAGAGACAATCAGCCCCAGCATTTT.

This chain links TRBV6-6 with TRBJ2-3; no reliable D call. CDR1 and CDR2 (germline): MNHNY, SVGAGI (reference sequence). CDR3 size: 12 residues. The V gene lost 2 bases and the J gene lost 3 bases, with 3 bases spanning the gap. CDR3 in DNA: TGTGCCAGCAGTTACATAACAGATACGCAGTATTTT. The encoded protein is CASSYITDTQYF.

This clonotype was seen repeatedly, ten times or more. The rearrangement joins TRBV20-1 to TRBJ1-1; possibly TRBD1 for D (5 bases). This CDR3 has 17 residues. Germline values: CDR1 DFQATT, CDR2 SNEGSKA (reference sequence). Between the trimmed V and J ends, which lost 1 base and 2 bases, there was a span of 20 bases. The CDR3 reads CSARGSVPGRVNTEAFF. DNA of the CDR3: TGCAGTGCTAGAGGCTCCGTTCCGGGACGGGTCAACACTGAAGCTTTCTTT.

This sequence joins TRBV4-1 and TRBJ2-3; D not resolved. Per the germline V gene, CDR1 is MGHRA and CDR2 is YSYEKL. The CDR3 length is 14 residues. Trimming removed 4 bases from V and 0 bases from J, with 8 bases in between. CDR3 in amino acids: CASSPAGSTDTQYF. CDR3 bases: TGCGCCAGCAGCCCGGCCGGTAGCACAGATACGCAGTATTTT.

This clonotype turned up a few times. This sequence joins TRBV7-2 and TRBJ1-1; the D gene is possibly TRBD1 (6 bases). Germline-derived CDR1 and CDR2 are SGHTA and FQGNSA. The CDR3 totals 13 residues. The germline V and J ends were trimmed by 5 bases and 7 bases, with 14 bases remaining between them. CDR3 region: CASSPGGALEAFF. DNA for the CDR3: TGTGCCAGCAGCCCCGGGGGGGCACTTGAAGCTTTCTTT.

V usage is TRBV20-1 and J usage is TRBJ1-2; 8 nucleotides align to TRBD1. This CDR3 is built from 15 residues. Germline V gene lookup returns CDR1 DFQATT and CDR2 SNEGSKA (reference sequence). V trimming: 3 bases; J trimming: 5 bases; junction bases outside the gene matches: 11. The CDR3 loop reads CSARPESGGLYGYTF. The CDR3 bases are TGCAGTGCTAGGCCGGAATCAGGGGGCCTTTATGGCTACACCTTC.

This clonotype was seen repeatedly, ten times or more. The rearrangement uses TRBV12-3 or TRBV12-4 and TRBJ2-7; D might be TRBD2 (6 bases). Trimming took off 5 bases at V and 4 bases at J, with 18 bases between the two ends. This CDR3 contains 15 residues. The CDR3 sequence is CASSPPGVAPYEQYF. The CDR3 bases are TGTGCCAGCAGTCCTCCGGGGGTAGCACCTTACGAGCAGTACTTC.

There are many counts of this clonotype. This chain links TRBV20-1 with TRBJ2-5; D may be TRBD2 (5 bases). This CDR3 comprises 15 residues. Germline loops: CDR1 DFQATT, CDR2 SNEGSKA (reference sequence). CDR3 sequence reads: CGIKRRQTMGETQYF. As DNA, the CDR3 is TGCGGGATCAAACGGAGGCAGACTATGGGAGAGACCCAGTACTTC.

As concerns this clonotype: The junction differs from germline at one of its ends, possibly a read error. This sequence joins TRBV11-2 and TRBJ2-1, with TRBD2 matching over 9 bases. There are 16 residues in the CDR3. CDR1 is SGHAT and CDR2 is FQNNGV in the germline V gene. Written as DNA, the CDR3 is TGTGCCAGCAGCCAATTGGGGACTAGCCTCTACTATGAGCAGTTCTTC. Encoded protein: CASSQLGTSLYYEQFF.

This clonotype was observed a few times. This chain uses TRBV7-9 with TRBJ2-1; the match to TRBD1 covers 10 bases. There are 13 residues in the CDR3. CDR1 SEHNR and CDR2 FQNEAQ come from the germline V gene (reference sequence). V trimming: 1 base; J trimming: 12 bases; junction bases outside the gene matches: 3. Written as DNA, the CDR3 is TGTGCCAGCAGCTTAGGTGGGACAGGGGTGCAGTTCTTC. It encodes CASSLGGTGVQFF.

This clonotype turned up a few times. The DNA for the CDR3 is TGTGCCATCAGTGAAGAGGGCGGTCAGCCCCAGCATTTT. Translating it yields CAISEEGGQPQHF. The chain links TRBV10-3 to TRBJ1-5, with unresolved D. Germline assignment: CDR1 ENHRY and CDR2 SYGVKD. The CDR3 spans 13 residues. Trimming removed 3 bases from V and 6 bases from J, with 9 bases in between.